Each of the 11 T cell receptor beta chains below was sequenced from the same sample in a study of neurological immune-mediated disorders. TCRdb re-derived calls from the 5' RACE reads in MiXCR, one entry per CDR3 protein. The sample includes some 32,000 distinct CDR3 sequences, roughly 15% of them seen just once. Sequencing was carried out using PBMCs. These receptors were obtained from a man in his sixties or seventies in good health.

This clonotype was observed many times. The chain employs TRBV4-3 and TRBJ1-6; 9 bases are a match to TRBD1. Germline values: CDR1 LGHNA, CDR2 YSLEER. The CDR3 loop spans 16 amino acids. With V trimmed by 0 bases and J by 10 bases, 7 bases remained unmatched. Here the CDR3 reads CASSQEPGQGQSPLHF. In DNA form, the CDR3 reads TGCGCCAGCAGCCAAGAGCCGGGACAGGGTCAATCACCCCTCCACTTT.

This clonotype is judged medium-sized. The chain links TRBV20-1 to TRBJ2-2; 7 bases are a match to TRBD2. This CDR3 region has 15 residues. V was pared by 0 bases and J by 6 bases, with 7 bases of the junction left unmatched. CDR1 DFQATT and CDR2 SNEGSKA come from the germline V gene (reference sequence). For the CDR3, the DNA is TGCAGTGCTAGAGAAGGCGGGGGAGATGCCGGGGAGCTGTTTTTT. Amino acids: CSAREGGGDAGELFF.

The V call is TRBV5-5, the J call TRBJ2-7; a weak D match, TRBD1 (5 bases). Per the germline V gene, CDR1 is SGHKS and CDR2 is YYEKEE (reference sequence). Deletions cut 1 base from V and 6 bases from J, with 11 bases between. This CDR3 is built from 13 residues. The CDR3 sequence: CASSLLGAGEQYF. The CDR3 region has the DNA TGTGCCAGCAGCTTGTTAGGGGCTGGCGAGCAGTACTTC. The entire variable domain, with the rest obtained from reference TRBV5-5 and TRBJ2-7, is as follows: DAGVTQSPTHLIKTRGQQVTLRCSPISGHKSVSWYQQVLGQGPQFIFQYYEKEERGRGNFPDRFSARQFPNYSSELNVNALLLGDSALYLCASSLLGAGEQYFGPGTRLTVT.

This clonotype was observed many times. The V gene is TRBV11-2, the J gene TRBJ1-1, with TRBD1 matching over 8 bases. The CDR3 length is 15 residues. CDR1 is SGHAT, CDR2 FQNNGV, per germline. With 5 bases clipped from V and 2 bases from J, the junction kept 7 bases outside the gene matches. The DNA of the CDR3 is TGTGCCAGCAGCCAAAGACAGGGGACAAACACTGAAGCTTTCTTT. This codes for CASSQRQGTNTEAFF.

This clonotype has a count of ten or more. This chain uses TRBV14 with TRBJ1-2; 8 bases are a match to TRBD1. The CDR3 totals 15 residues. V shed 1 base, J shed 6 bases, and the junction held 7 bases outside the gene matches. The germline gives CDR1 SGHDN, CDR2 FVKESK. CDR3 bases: TGTGCCAGCAGCCAAGCTTCAGGGGGCTACGATGGCTACACCTTC. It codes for CASSQASGGYDGYTF. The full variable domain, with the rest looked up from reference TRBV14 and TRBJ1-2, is EAGVTQFPSHSVIEKGQTVTLRCDPISGHDNLYWYRRVMGKEIKFLLHFVKESKQDESGMPNNRFLAERTGGTYSTLKVQPAELEDSGVYFCASSQASGGYDGYTFGSGTRLTVV.

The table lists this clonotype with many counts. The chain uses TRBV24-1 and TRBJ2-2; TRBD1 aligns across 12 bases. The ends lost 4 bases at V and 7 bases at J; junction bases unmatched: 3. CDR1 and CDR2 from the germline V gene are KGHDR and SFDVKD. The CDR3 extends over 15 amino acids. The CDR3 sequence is CATSEGQGAIGELFF. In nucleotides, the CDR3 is TGTGCCACCAGTGAGGGACAGGGGGCGATCGGGGAGCTGTTTTTT.

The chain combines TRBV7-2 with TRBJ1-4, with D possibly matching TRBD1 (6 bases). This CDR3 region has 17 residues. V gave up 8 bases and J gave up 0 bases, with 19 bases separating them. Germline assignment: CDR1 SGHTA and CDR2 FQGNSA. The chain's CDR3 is CASLSLTGAATNEKLFF. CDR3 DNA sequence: TGTGCCAGCCTAAGTCTCACGGGGGCCGCAACTAATGAAAAACTGTTTTTT.

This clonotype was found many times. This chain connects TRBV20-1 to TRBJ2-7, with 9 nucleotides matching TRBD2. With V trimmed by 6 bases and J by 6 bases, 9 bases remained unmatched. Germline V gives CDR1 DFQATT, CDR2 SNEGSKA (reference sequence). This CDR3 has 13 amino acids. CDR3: CSARPGLAFEQYF. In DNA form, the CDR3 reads TGCAGTGCGAGACCGGGACTAGCCTTCGAGCAGTACTTC.

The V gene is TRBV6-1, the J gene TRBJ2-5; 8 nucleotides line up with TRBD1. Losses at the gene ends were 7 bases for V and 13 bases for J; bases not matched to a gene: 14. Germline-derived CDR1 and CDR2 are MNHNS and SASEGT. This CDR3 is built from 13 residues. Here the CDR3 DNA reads TGTGCCAGCACCGAAGGGATCCGGGACAGGACGTACTTC. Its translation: CASTEGIRDRTYF.

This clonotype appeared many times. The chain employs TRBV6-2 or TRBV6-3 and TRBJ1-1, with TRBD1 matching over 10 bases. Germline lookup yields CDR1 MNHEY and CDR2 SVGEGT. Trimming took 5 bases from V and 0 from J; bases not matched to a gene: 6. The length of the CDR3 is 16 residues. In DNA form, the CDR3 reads TGTGCCAGCAGTCACGAGACAGGGGGCCTGAACACTGAAGCTTTCTTT. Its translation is CASSHETGGLNTEAFF.

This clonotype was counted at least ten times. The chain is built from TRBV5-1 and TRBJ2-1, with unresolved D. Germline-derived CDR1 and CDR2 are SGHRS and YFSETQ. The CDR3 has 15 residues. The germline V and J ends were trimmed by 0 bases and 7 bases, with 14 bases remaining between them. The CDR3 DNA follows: TGCGCCAGCAGCTTGGAGGATCCTGCGGAGAATGAGCAGTTCTTC. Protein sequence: CASSLEDPAENEQFF.